This TCR beta chain was found in a study of blood T cell repertoires in COVID-19. This CDR3 contains 13 residues. Germline lookup yields CDR1 LNHDA and CDR2 SQIVND (reference sequence). Trimming left V 8 bases short and J 7 bases short, with 17 bases between. Assay: immunoSEQ multiplex PCR; the TCRdb copy retains only in-frame clones and omits some. The repertoire has approximately 400,000 clones, around 87% of them found once; the top ten carry about 1.5%. This TCR came from a young man who had recovered from COVID-19. This chain connects TRBV19 to TRBJ1-1; no clear D gene. The sample was PBMCs or T cells enriched from blood (not recorded which). The CDR3, as DNA: TGTGCCAGTGGGCCGGGAGTTTCTCGTGAAGCTTTCTTT. Its protein product is CASGPGVSREAFF.